The 28 T cell receptor beta chains given below trace back to one sample, sequenced in a study of Ad26.COV2.S vaccination and SARS-CoV-2 variants. Method: immunoSEQ multiplex PCR; TCRdb's copy keeps in-frame clones and lacks some. Seen here are more than 250,000 clones, 80% to 90% observed once, and the top ten hold about 3.1%. The treatment here: 15 to 20 received Ad26.COV2.S at low or high dose, single or two shots; roughly five received placebo; per-sample allocation not given. Specimen acquisition occurred on day 63 following the initial vaccine or placebo injection. The sample consisted of peripheral blood, taken in a trial of Ad26.COV2.S vaccine versus placebo. The receptors stem from a person aged 18-65 years who received the Ad26.COV2.S COVID-19 vaccine or a placebo.

This chain links TRBV7-8 with TRBJ2-7, with TRBD2 matching over 8 bases. The CDR3 sequence is 18 residues long. Germline lookup yields CDR1 SGHVS and CDR2 FQNEAQ. V lost 1 base to trimming and J lost 0 bases; unmatched junction nucleotides: 11. CDR3 in amino acids: CASSLGFSGAVRSYEQYF. The DNA for the CDR3 is TGTGCCAGCAGCTTAGGATTTAGCGGGGCGGTCCGCTCCTACGAGCAGTACTTC.

The rearrangement joins TRBV30 to TRBJ1-2; D is perhaps TRBD1 (6 bases). CDR1 GTSNPN and CDR2 SVGIG come from the germline V gene (reference sequence). The CDR3 covers 13 residues. V lost 0 bases, J lost 8 bases, and 13 bases lay in between. This CDR3 reads CAWSVQTGQGYTF. The CDR3 bases are TGTGCCTGGAGTGTACAGACAGGACAAGGCTACACCTTC.

In DNA form, the CDR3 reads TGTGCCAGCAGAACCGGGACTCTGGCCGACACTGAAGCTTTCTTT. This translates into CASRTGTLADTEAFF. The V gene is TRBV3-1 (or the pseudogene TRBV3-2), the J gene TRBJ1-1, with a tentative D call TRBD1 (5 bases). The CDR3 runs 15 residues. Trimming stripped 6 bases from V and 3 bases from J, with 17 bases between. The germline gives CDR1 LGHDT, CDR2 YNNKEL (reference sequence).

The genes are TRBV5-4 and TRBJ2-5, with TRBD2 matching 13 bases. The CDR3 loop spans 16 amino acids. From germline, CDR1 is SGHNT and CDR2 YYREEE (reference sequence). The V gene end was trimmed by 4 bases and the J gene end by 1 base; junction bases not matched to a gene: 4. In DNA form, the CDR3 reads TGTGCCAGCAGCCGAAGGACTAGCGGGGGCCAAGAGACCCAGTACTTC. It is translated as CASSRRTSGGQETQYF.

A few counts support this clone. V is TRBV6-2 or TRBV6-3 and J is TRBJ1-2; possible D gene TRBD1, 5 bases. CDR1 and CDR2 from the germline V gene are MNHEY and SVGEGT. This CDR3 spans 15 amino acids. Trimming removed 2 bases at V and 1 base at J, with 11 bases between. The CDR3: CASSYGDRHNYGYTF. The CDR3 bases are TGTGCCAGCAGTTACGGGGACCGACATAACTATGGCTACACCTTC.

This clone was recorded only once. The chain couples TRBV27 to TRBJ2-1, with D perhaps matching TRBD1 (5 bases). Germline CDR1 is MNHEY and CDR2 is SMNVEV (reference sequence). V lost 1 base and J 10 bases, leaving 5 bases between the germline ends. The CDR3 runs to 11 residues. The CDR3 DNA reads as TGTGCCAGCAGTTTATGGGGCGAGCAGTTCTTC. This translates into CASSLWGEQFF.

The chain joins TRBV3-1 (or the pseudogene TRBV3-2) to TRBJ2-7; the match to TRBD1 covers 9 bases. The junction had 7 bases not matched to a gene; V was cut back by 1 base and J by 3 bases. Per the germline V gene, CDR1 is LGHDT and CDR2 is YNNKEL (reference sequence). The CDR3 is 16 amino acids. CDR3 nucleotides: TGTGCCAGCAGCCAAGCCGGGACAGGGCCATACTACGAGCAGTACTTC. It translates to CASSQAGTGPYYEQYF.

This clone turned up a few times. The chain is built from TRBV4-2 and TRBJ2-1, with TRBD2 as a possible D gene (6 bases). The length of the CDR3 is 18 residues. Germline CDR1 is LGHNA and CDR2 is YNFKEQ. V lost 0 bases and J 6 bases, leaving 21 bases between the germline ends. The CDR3 coding sequence is TGTGCCAGCAGCCAAGAGAGGGGCCCGACTAGAGTTGGCAATGAGCAGTTCTTC. This codes for CASSQERGPTRVGNEQFF.

This clone came up a few times. The chain employs TRBV27 and TRBJ2-7; 7 bases match TRBD1. The CDR3 consists of 14 residues. Germline CDR1 reads MNHEY; CDR2 reads SMNVEV (reference sequence). V dropped 0 bases and J dropped 3; count of bases not matched to a gene: 2. CDR3: CASSLSGQFYEQYF. The CDR3 bases are TGTGCCAGCAGTTTATCGGGACAGTTCTACGAGCAGTACTTC.

The genes are TRBV5-1 and TRBJ2-1, with 9 bases that match TRBD1. There are 12 residues in the CDR3. Germline V CDR1 and CDR2: SGHRS, YFSETQ. V lost 2 bases, J lost 15 bases, and 6 bases stayed unmatched. The CDR3 is CASSLSGTGWFF. Written as DNA, the CDR3 is TGCGCCAGCAGCTTATCCGGGACAGGGTGGTTCTTC.

This clone came up once. The chain has TRBV2 and TRBJ2-3; 8 bases line up with TRBD1. The CDR3 length is 15 residues. CDR1 is SNHLY and CDR2 is FYNNEI in the germline V gene. Losses at the gene ends were 5 bases for V and 3 bases for J; bases not matched to a gene: 7. The CDR3 spells CASSSDRGPTDTQYF. CDR3 DNA sequence: TGTGCCAGCAGTTCCGACAGGGGCCCAACAGATACGCAGTATTTT.

The chain has TRBV2 and TRBJ1-2; no clear D gene. V was pared by 11 bases and J by 8 bases, with 15 bases between. CDR3 size: 11 residues. CDR1 and CDR2 (germline): SNHLY, FYNNEI. CDR3 in amino acids: CAGGPGEGYTF. As DNA, the CDR3 is TGTGCCGGCGGCCCCGGGGAGGGCTACACCTTC.

The rearrangement links TRBV29-1 to TRBJ2-1; D possibly corresponds to TRBD1 (5 bases). Trimming pared 3 bases from V and 4 bases from J, leaving 16 bases between. The CDR3 has 15 residues. CDR1 and CDR2 from the germline V gene are SQVTM and ANQGSEA. The CDR3 DNA sequence: TGCAGCGTTGACATCAGAGACAGTCCTTACAATGAGCAGTTCTTC. Protein sequence: CSVDIRDSPYNEQFF.

The rearrangement links TRBV5-3 to TRBJ1-5, with D unresolved. TRBV5-3 qualifies as an ORF whose function is uncertain. This CDR3 spans 16 amino acids. V gave up 0 bases and J gave up 0 bases, with 10 bases separating them. The CDR3 bases are TGTGCCAGAAGCTTGGTCGGACCCCCTAGCAATCAGCCCCAGCATTTT. It is translated as CARSLVGPPSNQPQHF.

In this sample, this clone turned up once. The chain is built from TRBV14 and TRBJ1-1, with D perhaps TRBD1 (5 bases). CDR1 is SGHDN and CDR2 is FVKESK in the germline V gene. This CDR3 comprises 15 residues. Trimming pared 0 bases from V and 0 bases from J, leaving 8 bases between. In DNA form, the CDR3 reads TGTGCCAGCAGCCAAGATACAGGAATGAACACTGAAGCTTTCTTT. It codes for CASSQDTGMNTEAFF.

This chain connects TRBV2 to TRBJ2-1, with 11 bases aligning to TRBD2. The CDR3 loop spans 15 amino acids. The germline V gene encodes CDR1 SNHLY and CDR2 FYNNEI. V lost 5 bases and J lost 4; bases outside the gene matches: 4. The CDR3 sequence: CASSRTSGRYNEQFF. The CDR3 DNA sequence: TGTGCCAGCAGTAGAACTAGCGGGAGATACAATGAGCAGTTCTTC.

The CDR3 nucleotides read TGTGCCAGCTCCCACGGAGAGAACACTGAAGCTTTCTTT. It specifies CASSHGENTEAFF. The rearrangement links TRBV18 to TRBJ1-1; D gene unclear. The CDR3 length is 13 residues. The V and J ends lost 6 bases and 1 base respectively, with 9 bases between them. CDR1 is KGHSH and CDR2 is LQKENI in the germline V gene.

V is TRBV6-5 and J is TRBJ2-7; weak D call: TRBD2 (6 bases). The CDR3 consists of 15 residues. V shed 0 bases and J shed 2 bases, with 11 bases lying between them. Germline CDR1 reads MNHEY; CDR2 reads SVGAGI. CDR3 loop: CASSYSLSGAYEQYF. The CDR3 DNA sequence: TGTGCCAGCAGTTACTCGTTATCGGGGGCCTACGAGCAGTACTTC.

V and J are TRBV7-9 and TRBJ2-1; the D gene is possibly TRBD2 (6 bases). Germline V CDR1 and CDR2: SEHNR, FQNEAQ (reference sequence). V was cut by 1 base and J by 11 bases, with 12 bases left in between. This CDR3 region has 13 residues. In DNA, the CDR3 is TGTGCCAGCAGCTTAGACGCTAGCGCGCAGCAGTTCTTC. Amino acid sequence: CASSLDASAQQFF.

This clone occurred a few times. This sequence joins TRBV10-1 and TRBJ2-2, with TRBD1 matching 8 bases. The CDR3 runs 14 residues. J lost 6 bases, V lost 3 bases, and 3 bases had no gene match. CDR1 and CDR2 (germline): WNHNN, SYGVQD (reference sequence). The CDR3 bases are TGCGCCAGCAGTGAAAGCAGGGGGCCCGGGGAGCTGTTTTTT. This codes for CASSESRGPGELFF.

This clone was recorded only once. The chain joins TRBV29-1 to TRBJ2-7; D ambiguous. Per germline, CDR1 SQVTM and CDR2 ANQGSEA. This CDR3 comprises 12 residues. Trimming took 7 bases from V and 3 from J, leaving 13 bases between them. The CDR3: CSGLEQSYEQYF. DNA for the CDR3: TGCAGCGGGCTGGAGCAAAGCTACGAGCAGTACTTC.

This chain uses TRBV6-5 with TRBJ2-7; D possibly corresponds to TRBD1 (7 bases). Germline-derived CDR1 and CDR2 are MNHEY and SVGAGI. The V and J ends lost 6 bases and 7 bases respectively, with 19 bases between them. This CDR3 has 14 residues. CDR3 nucleotides: TGTGCCAGCAGAGCAATTACAGGGGCGGGGGAGCAGTACTTC. It encodes CASRAITGAGEQYF.

The V and J genes are TRBV19 and TRBJ1-6, with a tentative D call TRBD1 (5 bases). V was clipped by 4 bases and J by 0 bases, with 13 bases between them. Germline values: CDR1 LNHDA, CDR2 SQIVND (reference sequence). The length of the CDR3 is 17 residues. The CDR3 DNA is TGTGCCAGTAGTACCGAGGGACGGAGCTCCTATAATTCACCCCTCCACTTT. This translates into CASSTEGRSSYNSPLHF.

This chain links TRBV30 with TRBJ2-3; D may be TRBD1 (6 bases). The CDR3 length is 12 residues. Germline-derived CDR1 and CDR2 are GTSNPN and SVGIG (reference sequence). The V and J ends lost 1 base and 11 bases respectively, with 13 bases between them. The CDR3 protein is CAWSDNRVGQYF. The CDR3 DNA sequence: TGTGCCTGGAGTGATAACAGGGTGGGGCAGTATTTT.

This sequence joins TRBV19 and TRBJ2-5, with D possibly being TRBD1 (6 bases). Germline-derived CDR1 and CDR2 are LNHDA and SQIVND (reference sequence). This CDR3 has 15 residues. V lost 5 bases, J lost 2 bases, and 15 bases lay in between. CDR3 coding DNA: TGTGCCAGTAGTCCGGTGTTGGGGGCTCAAGAGACCCAGTACTTC. Its protein is CASSPVLGAQETQYF.

This chain connects TRBV11-2 to TRBJ1-2, with 7 nucleotides matching TRBD1. V was pared by 3 bases and J by 7 bases, with 2 bases of the junction left unmatched. Germline V gives CDR1 SGHAT, CDR2 FQNNGV. There are 12 residues in the CDR3. The CDR3 coding sequence is TGTGCCAGCAGCTTCGACAGGGTTGGCTACACCTTC. Amino acid sequence: CASSFDRVGYTF.

The J gene is TRBJ2-7, the V gene TRBV29-1, with no clear D. The germline V and J ends were trimmed by 6 bases and 1 base, with 7 bases remaining between them. This CDR3 is built from 11 residues. Germline V gene sequence: CDR1 SQVTM, CDR2 ANQGSEA. CDR3 sequence: CSVVSSYEQYF. CDR3 in DNA: TGCAGCGTCGTGAGTTCCTACGAGCAGTACTTC.

V usage is TRBV7-3 and J usage is TRBJ2-2; D not resolved. Looked up from germline, CDR1 is SGHTA and CDR2 is FQGTGA. CDR3 length equals 17 residues. V was clipped by 2 bases and J by 3 bases, with 16 bases between them. Here the CDR3 DNA reads TGTGCCAGCAGCTTACAGAGCGCAGGAGTGGACACCGGGGAGCTGTTTTTT. It yields the protein CASSLQSAGVDTGELFF.